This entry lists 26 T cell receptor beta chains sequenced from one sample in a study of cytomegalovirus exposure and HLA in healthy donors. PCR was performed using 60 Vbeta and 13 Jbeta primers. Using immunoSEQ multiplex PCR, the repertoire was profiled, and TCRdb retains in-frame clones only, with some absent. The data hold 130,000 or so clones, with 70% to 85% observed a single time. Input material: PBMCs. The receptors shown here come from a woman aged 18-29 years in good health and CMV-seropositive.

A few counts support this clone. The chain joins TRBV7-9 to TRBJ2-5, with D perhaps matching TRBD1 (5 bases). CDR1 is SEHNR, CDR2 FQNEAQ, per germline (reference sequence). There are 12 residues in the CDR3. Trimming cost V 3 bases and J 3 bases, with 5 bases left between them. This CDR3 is CASSFREETQYF. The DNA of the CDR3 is TGTGCCAGCAGCTTCAGGGAAGAGACCCAGTACTTC.

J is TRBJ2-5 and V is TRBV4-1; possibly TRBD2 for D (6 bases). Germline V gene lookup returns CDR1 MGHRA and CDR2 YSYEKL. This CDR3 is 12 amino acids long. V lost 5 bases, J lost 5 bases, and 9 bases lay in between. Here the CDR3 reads CASSVRGETQYF. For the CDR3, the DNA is TGCGCCAGCAGCGTACGGGGGGAGACCCAGTACTTC.

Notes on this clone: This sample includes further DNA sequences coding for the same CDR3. CDR3 sequence (DNA): TGTGCCAGCAGCTTGGGGGGGGATCAGCCCCAGCATTTT. Translating gives CASSLGGDQPQHF. The chain has TRBV5-4 and TRBJ1-5, with D possibly matching TRBD1 (5 bases). CDR3 size: 13 residues. Trimming took 0 bases from V and 5 from J, leaving 6 bases between them. Germline CDR1 and CDR2: SGHNT and YYREEE (reference sequence).

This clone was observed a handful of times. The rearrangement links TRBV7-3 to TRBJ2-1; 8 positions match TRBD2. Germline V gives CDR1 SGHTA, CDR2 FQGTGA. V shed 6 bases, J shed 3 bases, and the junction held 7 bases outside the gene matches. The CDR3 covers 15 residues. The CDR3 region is CASSNGGADYNEQFF. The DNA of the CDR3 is TGTGCCAGCAGTAACGGGGGGGCCGACTACAATGAGCAGTTCTTC.

For the CDR3, the DNA is TGTGCCATCAGTGGGAACAGGGGGCAAGAGACCCAGTACTTC. Encoded protein: CAISGNRGQETQYF. J is TRBJ2-5 and V is TRBV10-3; TRBD1 aligns across 8 bases. The trim removed 4 bases at V and 2 bases at J, leaving 3 bases unmatched. CDR3 length equals 14 residues. Germline values: CDR1 ENHRY, CDR2 SYGVKD.

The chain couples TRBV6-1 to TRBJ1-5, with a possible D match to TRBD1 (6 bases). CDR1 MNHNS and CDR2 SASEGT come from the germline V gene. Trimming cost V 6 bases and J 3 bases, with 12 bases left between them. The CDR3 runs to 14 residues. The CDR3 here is CASSRGGPNQPQHF. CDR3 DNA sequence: TGTGCCAGCAGCCGAGGGGGACCCAATCAGCCCCAGCATTTT.

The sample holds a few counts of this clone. This chain's CDR3 is CASSSSRETRVAYGYTF. The CDR3 nucleotides are TGTGCCAGCAGTTCATCGAGAGAAACTAGGGTTGCCTATGGCTACACCTTC. The chain employs TRBV28 and TRBJ1-2; no firm D call. CDR1 is MDHEN and CDR2 is SYDVKM in the germline V gene. The V gene lost 4 bases and the J gene lost 4 bases, with 22 bases spanning the gap. The length of the CDR3 is 17 residues.

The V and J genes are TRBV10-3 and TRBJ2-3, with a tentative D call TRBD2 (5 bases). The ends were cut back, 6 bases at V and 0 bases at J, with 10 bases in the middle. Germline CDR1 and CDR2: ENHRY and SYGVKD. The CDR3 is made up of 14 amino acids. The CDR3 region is CAIRDSTSTDTQYF. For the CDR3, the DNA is TGTGCCATCAGGGACTCAACTAGCACAGATACGCAGTATTTT.

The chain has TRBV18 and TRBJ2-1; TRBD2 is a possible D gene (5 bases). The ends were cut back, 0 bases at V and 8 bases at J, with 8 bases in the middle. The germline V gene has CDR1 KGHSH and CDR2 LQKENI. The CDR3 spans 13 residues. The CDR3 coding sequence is TGTGCCAGCTCACCACCTATGGAGGATGAGCAGTTCTTC. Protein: CASSPPMEDEQFF.

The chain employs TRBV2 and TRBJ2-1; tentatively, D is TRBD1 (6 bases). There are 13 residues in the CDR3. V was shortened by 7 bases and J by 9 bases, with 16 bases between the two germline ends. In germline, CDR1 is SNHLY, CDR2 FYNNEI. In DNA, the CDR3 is TGTGCCAGCATCCTCGGGCAGGGGTTTGAGCAGTTCTTC. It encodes CASILGQGFEQFF.

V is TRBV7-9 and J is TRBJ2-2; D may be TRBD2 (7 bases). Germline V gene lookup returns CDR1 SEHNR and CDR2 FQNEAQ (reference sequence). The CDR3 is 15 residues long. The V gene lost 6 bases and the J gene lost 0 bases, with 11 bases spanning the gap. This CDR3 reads CASRSRGPNTGELFF. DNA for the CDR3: TGTGCCAGCAGGTCGCGGGGGCCGAACACCGGGGAGCTGTTTTTT.

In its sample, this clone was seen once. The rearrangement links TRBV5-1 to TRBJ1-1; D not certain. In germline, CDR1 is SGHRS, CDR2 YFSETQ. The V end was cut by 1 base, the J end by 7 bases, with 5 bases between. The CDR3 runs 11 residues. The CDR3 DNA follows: TGCGCCAGCAGCTTGACGGGTGAAGCTTTCTTT. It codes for CASSLTGEAFF.

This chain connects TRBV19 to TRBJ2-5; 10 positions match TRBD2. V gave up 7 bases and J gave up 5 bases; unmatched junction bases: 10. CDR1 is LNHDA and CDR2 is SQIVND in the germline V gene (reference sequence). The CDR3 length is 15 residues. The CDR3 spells CASTSSGGVMETQYF. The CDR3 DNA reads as TGTGCCAGTACCTCAAGCGGGGGGGTAATGGAGACCCAGTACTTC. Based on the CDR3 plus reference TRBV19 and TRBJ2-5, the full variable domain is DGGITQSPKYLFRKEGQNVTLSCEQNLNHDAMYWYRQDPGQGLRLIYYSQIVNDFQKGDIAEGYSVSREKKESFPLTVTSAQKNPTAFYLCASTSSGGVMETQYFGPGTRLLVL.

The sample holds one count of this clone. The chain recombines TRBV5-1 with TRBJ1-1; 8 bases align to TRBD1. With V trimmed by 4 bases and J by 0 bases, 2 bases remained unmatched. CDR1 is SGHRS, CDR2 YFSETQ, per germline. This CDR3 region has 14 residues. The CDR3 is CASSPDRVNTEAFF. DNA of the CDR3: TGCGCCAGCAGCCCGGACAGGGTGAACACTGAAGCTTTCTTT.

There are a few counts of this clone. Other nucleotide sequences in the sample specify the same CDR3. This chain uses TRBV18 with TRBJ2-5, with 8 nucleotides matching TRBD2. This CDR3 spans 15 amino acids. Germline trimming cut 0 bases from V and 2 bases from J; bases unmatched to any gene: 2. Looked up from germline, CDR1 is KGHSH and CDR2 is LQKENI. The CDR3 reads CASSPPGGGQETQYF. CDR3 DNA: TGTGCCAGCTCACCACCGGGCGGGGGGCAAGAGACCCAGTACTTC.

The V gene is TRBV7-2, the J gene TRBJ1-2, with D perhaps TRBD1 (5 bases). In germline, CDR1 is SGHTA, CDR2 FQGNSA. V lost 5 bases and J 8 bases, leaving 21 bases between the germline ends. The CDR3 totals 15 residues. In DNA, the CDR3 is TGTGCCAGCAGCCCCAAAGGGACTATAGGGAGGGGCTACACCTTC. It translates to CASSPKGTIGRGYTF.

In DNA form, the CDR3 reads TGTGCCAGTAGTATAGGGCCGATGGACACTGAAGCTTTCTTT. Amino acid sequence: CASSIGPMDTEAFF. The V and J genes are TRBV19 and TRBJ1-1, with no clear D. V shed 1 base and J shed 3 bases, with 9 bases lying between them. Germline CDR1 and CDR2: LNHDA and SQIVND (reference sequence). There are 14 residues in the CDR3.

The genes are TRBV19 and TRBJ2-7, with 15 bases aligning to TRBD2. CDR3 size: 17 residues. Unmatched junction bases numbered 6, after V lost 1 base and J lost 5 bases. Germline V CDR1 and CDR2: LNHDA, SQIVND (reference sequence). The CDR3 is CASSIAGLAGGPHEQYF. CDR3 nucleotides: TGTGCCAGTAGTATAGCCGGACTAGCGGGGGGGCCGCACGAGCAGTACTTC.

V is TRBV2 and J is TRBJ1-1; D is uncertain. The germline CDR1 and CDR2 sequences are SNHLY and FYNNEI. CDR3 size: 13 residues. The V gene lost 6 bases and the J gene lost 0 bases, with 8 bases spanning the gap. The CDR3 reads CASRSGMNTEAFF. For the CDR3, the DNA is TGTGCCAGCAGGTCAGGAATGAACACTGAAGCTTTCTTT.

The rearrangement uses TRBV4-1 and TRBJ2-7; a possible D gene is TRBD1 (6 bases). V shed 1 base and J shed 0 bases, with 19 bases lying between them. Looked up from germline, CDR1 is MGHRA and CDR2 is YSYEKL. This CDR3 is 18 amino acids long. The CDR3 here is CASSQGTLGQKSSYEQYF. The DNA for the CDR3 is TGCGCCAGCAGCCAAGGTACTTTAGGACAGAAGAGCTCCTACGAGCAGTACTTC.

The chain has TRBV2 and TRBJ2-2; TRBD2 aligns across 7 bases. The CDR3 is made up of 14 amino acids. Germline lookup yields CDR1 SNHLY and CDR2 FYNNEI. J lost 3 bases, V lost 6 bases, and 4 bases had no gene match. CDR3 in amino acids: CASRHLADTGELFF. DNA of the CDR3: TGTGCCAGCAGGCACCTAGCGGACACCGGGGAGCTGTTTTTT.

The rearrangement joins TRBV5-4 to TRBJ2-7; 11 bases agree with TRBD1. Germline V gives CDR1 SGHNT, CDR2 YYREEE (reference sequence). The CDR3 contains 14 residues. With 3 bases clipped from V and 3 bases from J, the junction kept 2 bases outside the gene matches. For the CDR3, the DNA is TGTGCCAGCAGCTCCGGGACAGGGGGCTACGAGCAGTACTTC. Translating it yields CASSSGTGGYEQYF. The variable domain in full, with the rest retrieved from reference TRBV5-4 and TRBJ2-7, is ETGVTQSPTHLIKTRGQQVTLRCSSQSGHNTVSWYQQALGQGPQFIFQYYREEENGRGNFPPRFSGLQFPNYSSELNVNALELDDSALYLCASSSGTGGYEQYFGPGTRLTVT.

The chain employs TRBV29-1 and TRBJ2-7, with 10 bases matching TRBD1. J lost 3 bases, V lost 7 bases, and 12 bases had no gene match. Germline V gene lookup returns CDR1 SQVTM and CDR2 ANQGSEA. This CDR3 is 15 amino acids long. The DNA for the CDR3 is TGCAGCGCCGACGCTGGGACAGGGGTCCTCTACGAGCAGTACTTC. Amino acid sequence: CSADAGTGVLYEQYF.

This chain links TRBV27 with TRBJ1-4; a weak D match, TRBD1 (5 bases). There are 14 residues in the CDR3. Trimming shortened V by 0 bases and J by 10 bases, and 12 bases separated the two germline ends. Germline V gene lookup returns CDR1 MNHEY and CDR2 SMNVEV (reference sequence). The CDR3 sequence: CASSLSFQQGKLFF. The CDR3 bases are TGTGCCAGCAGTTTATCGTTCCAGCAGGGAAAACTGTTTTTT.

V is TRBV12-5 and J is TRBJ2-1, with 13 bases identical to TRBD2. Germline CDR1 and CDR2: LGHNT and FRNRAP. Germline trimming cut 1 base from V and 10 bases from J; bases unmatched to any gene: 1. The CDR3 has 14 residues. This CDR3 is CASGLELAGGEQFF. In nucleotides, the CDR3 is TGTGCTAGTGGTTTGGAACTAGCGGGGGGGGAGCAGTTCTTC.

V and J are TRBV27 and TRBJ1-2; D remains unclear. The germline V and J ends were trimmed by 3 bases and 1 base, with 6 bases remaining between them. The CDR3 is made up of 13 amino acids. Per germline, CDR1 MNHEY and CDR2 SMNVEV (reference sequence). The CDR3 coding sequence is TGTGCCAGCAGTTTGGGCAGTAACTATGGCTACACCTTC. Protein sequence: CASSLGSNYGYTF.